The 28 T cell receptor beta chains presented below share a single source sample, sequenced in a study of vaccination effects on CD4 cells after COVID-19. Expansion with viral peptide pools was applied to antigen-specific CD4+ T cells by the ViraFEST assay prior to sequencing. Investigators separated out CD4+ T cells once around 9 days of culture had passed. Vaccinated recipients, who were negative for nucleocapsid antibodies, had no history of SARS-CoV-2 infection. Sequencing was performed with immunoSEQ multiplex PCR; in TCRdb, only in-frame clones are kept and a portion is missing. The data contain about 73,000 clones, roughly 74% of them singletons. These receptors have no known antigen. The specimen was CD4+ T cells from PBMCs cultured with HCoV-NL63 spike peptides, collected before COVID-19 vaccination. Every receptor here comes from a human donor who received a COVID-19 vaccine.

This clone was seen only a few times. The chain uses TRBV7-9 and TRBJ2-2; 7 bases align to TRBD1. The CDR3 totals 16 residues. V dropped 5 bases and J dropped 1; count of bases not matched to a gene: 7. CDR1 and CDR2 from the germline V gene are SEHNR and FQNEAQ (reference sequence). The CDR3 DNA follows: TGTGCCAGCAGCCCGCCCGGGACAGTGAACACCGGGGAGCTGTTTTTT. Translation: CASSPPGTVNTGELFF.

This rearrangement joins TRBV6-5 to TRBJ2-1, with TRBD1 matching 10 bases. Germline V gives CDR1 MNHEY, CDR2 SVGAGI. CDR3 length: 14 residues. Trimming cost V 6 bases and J 9 bases; bases outside gene matches: 8. As DNA, the CDR3 is TGTGCCAGCAGGGGAGACAGGGGGCTGGGTGAGCAGTTCTTC. Protein product: CASRGDRGLGEQFF.

The V and J genes are TRBV2 and TRBJ2-7; 8 positions agree with TRBD1. Unmatched junction bases numbered 6, after V lost 5 bases and J lost 6 bases. CDR1 is SNHLY, CDR2 FYNNEI, per germline. The CDR3 contains 13 residues. This CDR3 is CASSLTGAGEQYV. In DNA form, the CDR3 reads TGTGCCAGCAGTCTGACAGGGGCCGGCGAGCAGTACGTC.

The rearrangement uses TRBV12-1 and TRBJ2-1; the DNA was not used to check the table's D call, TRBD2. TRBV12-1 is a known pseudogene. The CDR3 covers 16 residues. The CDR3 region has the DNA TGTGCCAGCAGCTTTGGTCCGGGGGGCTCCTACAATGAGCAGTTCTTC. It codes for CASSFGPGGSYNEQFF.

CDR3 protein: CASSLGSYNEQFF. The CDR3 DNA reads as TGTGCCAGCAGCCTGGGATCCTACAATGAGCAGTTCTTC. This chain joins TRBV5-4 and TRBJ2-1; no reliable D call. V was cut by 4 bases and J by 1 base, with 6 bases left in between. Looked up from germline, CDR1 is SGHNT and CDR2 is YYREEE (reference sequence). This CDR3 region has 13 residues.

The V and J genes are TRBV6-5 and TRBJ1-1; TRBD1 is a possible D gene (6 bases). Germline CDR1 is MNHEY and CDR2 is SVGAGI. The CDR3 runs to 14 residues. V was cut by 6 bases and J by 1 base, with 12 bases left in between. The CDR3 protein is CASSNQGQNTEAFF. The CDR3 DNA reads TGTGCCAGCAGCAACCAGGGACAGAACACTGAAGCTTTCTTT.

This sequence joins TRBV7-2 and TRBJ1-2, with 7 bases that match TRBD1. Trimming cost V 4 bases and J 7 bases; bases outside gene matches: 9. The CDR3 length is 14 residues. The germline V gene has CDR1 SGHTA and CDR2 FQGNSA. CDR3 nucleotides: TGTGCCAGCAGCTCTGACAGGGTCGCTAGTGGCTACACCTTC. Its protein is CASSSDRVASGYTF.

This chain joins TRBV19 and TRBJ1-4; the match to TRBD1 covers 7 bases. The CDR3 is made up of 14 amino acids. Per the germline V gene, CDR1 is LNHDA and CDR2 is SQIVND (reference sequence). After removal of 10 bases from V and 0 bases from J, the junction contained 5 bases not matched to a gene. The CDR3 loop is CATGQTSTNEKLFF. The CDR3, as DNA: TGTGCCACGGGACAGACTTCAACTAATGAAAAACTGTTTTTT.

This chain joins TRBV7-3 and TRBJ2-3; TRBD2 agrees at 10 bases. After removal of 2 bases from V and 4 bases from J, the junction contained 9 bases not matched to a gene. This CDR3 comprises 17 residues. Germline values: CDR1 SGHTA, CDR2 FQGTGA. This CDR3 is CASSLSGAGGQADTQYF. The CDR3 coding sequence is TGTGCCAGCAGCTTATCTGGAGCGGGGGGGCAGGCAGATACGCAGTATTTT.

V usage is TRBV5-1 and J usage is TRBJ1-1; no firm D call. Germline CDR1 SGHRS, CDR2 YFSETQ. There are 13 residues in the CDR3. V was pared by 0 bases and J by 4 bases, with 7 bases between. The DNA of the CDR3 is TGCGCCAGCAGCTTGGCCGTCATCACTGAAGCTTTCTTT. As protein: CASSLAVITEAFF.

The chain links TRBV2 to TRBJ2-7; no clear D gene. V gave up 10 bases and J gave up 0 bases, with 16 bases separating them. This CDR3 contains 14 residues. Germline V gene lookup returns CDR1 SNHLY and CDR2 FYNNEI. The chain's CDR3 is CATKSEGFSYEQYV. The CDR3 bases are TGTGCCACTAAATCAGAAGGGTTCTCCTACGAGCAGTACGTC.

This chain's CDR3 is CASSLKGYTEAFF. The CDR3 coding sequence is TGTGCCAGCAGCTTAAAAGGGTACACTGAAGCTTTCTTT. This chain joins TRBV13 and TRBJ1-1; D uncertain. Between the trimmed V and J ends, which lost 2 bases and 3 bases, there was a span of 7 bases. In germline, CDR1 is PRHDT, CDR2 FYEKMQ (reference sequence). The length of the CDR3 is 13 residues.

V is TRBV30 and J is TRBJ2-2; D may be TRBD2 (5 bases). The CDR3 totals 15 residues. The V gene lost 7 bases and the J gene lost 5 bases, with 20 bases spanning the gap. Germline V gene lookup returns CDR1 GTSNPN and CDR2 SVGIG (reference sequence). Here the CDR3 DNA reads TGTGCCTCTGAGCCCCAAGGACTTTTGACCGGGGAGCTGTTTTTT. Encoded protein: CASEPQGLLTGELFF.

The chain joins TRBV6-5 to TRBJ2-7; D gene unclear. V was clipped by 9 bases and J by 3 bases, with 15 bases between them. The CDR3 sequence is 13 residues long. The germline V gene encodes CDR1 MNHEY and CDR2 SVGAGI. This CDR3 reads CASTRGPFYEQYV. The DNA for the CDR3 is TGTGCCAGTACCCGAGGACCGTTCTACGAGCAGTACGTC.

The V call is TRBV6-5, the J call TRBJ2-1; D unresolved. Germline lookup yields CDR1 MNHEY and CDR2 SVGAGI. This CDR3 has 16 amino acids. The germline V and J ends were trimmed by 0 bases and 0 bases, with 9 bases remaining between them. As DNA, the CDR3 is TGTGCCAGCAGTTACTCCGGCCCGGTCTCCTACAATGAGCAGTTCTTC. This gives the protein CASSYSGPVSYNEQFF.

This clone has just one count. V gene TRBV3-1 (or the pseudogene TRBV3-2) combines with J gene TRBJ2-4; possible D gene TRBD1, 6 bases. The germline V gene encodes CDR1 LGHDT and CDR2 YNNKEL (reference sequence). With 0 bases removed from V and 1 base from J, the gap between germline ends came to 28 bases. This CDR3 has 22 residues. CDR3 protein: CASSQDNHLGAGFDSAKNIQYF. The CDR3 region has the DNA TGTGCCAGCAGCCAAGATAATCACCTGGGGGCAGGGTTTGACTCTGCCAAAAACATTCAGTACTTC.

V gene TRBV18 combines with J gene TRBJ2-3; possible D gene TRBD1, 6 bases. With 6 bases removed from V and 0 bases from J, the gap between germline ends came to 10 bases. CDR1 is KGHSH and CDR2 is LQKENI in the germline V gene. This CDR3 is built from 14 residues. The DNA of the CDR3 is TGTGCCAGCTCGCCGGACAGTAGCACAGATACGCAGTATTTT. Its translation: CASSPDSSTDTQYF.

The V and J genes are TRBV12-5 and TRBJ1-5; the D is unclear. The CDR3 runs 12 residues. V was shortened by 5 bases and J by 5 bases, with 7 bases between the two germline ends. Germline values: CDR1 LGHNT, CDR2 FRNRAP. The CDR3 region is CASGERYQPQHF. CDR3 coding DNA: TGTGCTAGTGGTGAGAGATATCAGCCCCAGCATTTT.

This chain uses TRBV19 with TRBJ2-3; 8 positions match TRBD2. Trimming cost V 10 bases and J 2 bases; bases outside gene matches: 8. The CDR3 covers 14 residues. Per germline, CDR1 LNHDA and CDR2 SQIVND (reference sequence). The CDR3 DNA reads as TGTGCCACCCGGTCAGCGGGAGACACAGATACGCAGTATTTT. This encodes CATRSAGDTDTQYF. Full variable domain (remainder filled in from reference TRBV19 and TRBJ2-3): DGGITQSPKYLFRKEGQNVTLSCEQNLNHDAMYWYRQDPGQGLRLIYYSQIVNDFQKGDIAEGYSVSREKKESFPLTVTSAQKNPTAFYLCATRSAGDTDTQYFGPGTRLTVL.

V is TRBV3-1 (or the pseudogene TRBV3-2) and J is TRBJ2-5; no clear D. V was clipped by 1 base and J by 4 bases, with 10 bases between them. Germline CDR1 reads LGHDT; CDR2 reads YNNKEL (reference sequence). The CDR3 runs to 14 residues. The CDR3 sequence: CASSQGFPPETQYF. The CDR3 DNA reads as TGTGCCAGCAGCCAAGGGTTCCCTCCAGAGACCCAGTACTTC.

In this sample, this clone turned up a few times. This chain uses TRBV6-2 or TRBV6-3 with TRBJ1-5; D is ambiguous. CDR1 and CDR2 (germline): MNHEY, SVGEGT. Trimming shortened V by 6 bases and J by 2 bases, and 17 bases separated the two germline ends. The CDR3 is 16 amino acids. CDR3 nucleotides: TGTGCCAGCAGCCAAGGACGCCCAGAGGGCAATCAGCCCCAGCATTTT. Translation gives CASSQGRPEGNQPQHF.

The chain combines TRBV6-1 with TRBJ2-6, with TRBD1 matching over 8 bases. The V gene's germline CDR1 is MNHNS and CDR2 SASEGT. J lost 0 bases, V lost 4 bases, and 8 bases had no gene match. CDR3 length equals 18 residues. The CDR3 sequence is CASSGAGTGISGANVLTF. The CDR3 DNA reads TGTGCCAGCAGTGGCGCCGGGACAGGCATCTCTGGGGCCAACGTCCTGACTTTC.

This clone was seen a single time. The chain links TRBV5-1 to TRBJ1-6; weak D call: TRBD1 (6 bases). Per germline, CDR1 SGHRS and CDR2 YFSETQ. V shed 1 base and J shed 7 bases, with 18 bases lying between them. The CDR3 consists of 17 residues. The CDR3 region is CASSLTPTGLENSPLHF. The CDR3 nucleotides read TGCGCCAGCAGCTTGACGCCCACAGGGCTGGAGAATTCACCCCTCCACTTT.

The rearrangement uses TRBV4-1 and TRBJ1-2; no reliable D call. There are 17 residues in the CDR3. The ends were cut back, 4 bases at V and 5 bases at J, with 23 bases in the middle. Germline CDR1 reads MGHRA; CDR2 reads YSYEKL. This CDR3 is CASSPTGHDTQVYGYTF. DNA of the CDR3: TGCGCCAGCAGCCCCACCGGTCACGACACTCAGGTGTATGGCTACACCTTC.

This clone showed up just a few times. The chain is built from TRBV19 and TRBJ1-1, with 8 nucleotides matching TRBD1. V gave up 10 bases and J gave up 4 bases; unmatched junction bases: 14. The CDR3 totals 15 residues. The germline CDR1 and CDR2 sequences are LNHDA and SQIVND (reference sequence). CDR3 DNA: TGTGCCACGTTAGACCCAGGGGGCTCGAGCACTGAAGCTTTCTTT. The encoded protein is CATLDPGGSSTEAFF.

The CDR3 sequence is CASSLGTSGGRVGEQFF. CDR3 nucleotides: TGTGCCAGTAGTCTAGGGACTAGCGGGGGGAGGGTGGGTGAGCAGTTCTTC. J is TRBJ2-1 and V is TRBV19; 15 bases match TRBD2. The CDR3 length is 17 residues. CDR1 is LNHDA and CDR2 is SQIVND in the germline V gene (reference sequence). The V segment lost 5 bases and the J segment 9 bases; nucleotides outside the gene matches: 11. Full variable domain (rest looked up from reference TRBV19 and TRBJ2-1): DGGITQSPKYLFRKEGQNVTLSCEQNLNHDAMYWYRQDPGQGLRLIYYSQIVNDFQKGDIAEGYSVSREKKESFPLTVTSAQKNPTAFYLCASSLGTSGGRVGEQFFGPGTRLTVL.

The table lists this clone with a few counts. The J gene is TRBJ2-1, the V gene TRBV7-2; D is ambiguous. Trimming pared 4 bases from V and 5 bases from J, leaving 9 bases between. CDR3 length equals 13 residues. CDR1 is SGHTA and CDR2 is FQGNSA in the germline V gene. The CDR3 loop reads CASSSSTDNEQFF. The CDR3 coding sequence is TGTGCCAGCAGCTCCTCGACTGACAATGAGCAGTTCTTC.

V and J are TRBV30 and TRBJ1-1; D might be TRBD1 (5 bases). Germline CDR1 is GTSNPN and CDR2 is SVGIG (reference sequence). The CDR3 extends over 10 amino acids. Trimming left V 2 bases short and J 12 bases short, with 10 bases between. CDR3 sequence: CAWSLTETFF. CDR3 coding DNA: TGTGCCTGGAGTCTGACAGAGACTTTCTTT.